The rows below give T cell receptor beta chains drawn from one sample of a study of blood T cell repertoires in COVID-19. Clones were read by immunoSEQ multiplex PCR, and TCRdb kept only the in-frame ones, dropping some. In the table there are 42,000 or so clones, roughly nine tenths of which are singletons. Material: peripheral blood. The source is a man over 45 with active COVID-19. Each CDR3 is given with its conserved first and last residue. Each record gives: V gene, J gene, clone size, D gene, CDR3 DNA, CDR3 protein. A D gene is named only where the DNA matches it firmly. Clone sizes are given selectively: once, few, many, or a class where the clone is expanded.

>TRBV28|TRBJ1-5|-|TRBD1
TGTGCCAGCAGTTTACCCGGGACAGGGAATCAGCCCCAGCATTTT
CASSLPGTGNQPQHF
>TRBV5-1|TRBJ2-1|-|TRBD2
TGCGCCAGCAGCTTGGCAGGTAGAGGGACTACGGGACTAGCGGGAGGGGGATACAATGAGCAGTTCTTC
CASSLAGRGTTGLAGGGYNEQFF
>TRBV6-5|TRBJ2-5|-|TRBD2
TGTGCCAGCAGAAGGACTAGCGGGAAGGAAGAGACCCAGTACTTC
CASRRTSGKEETQYF
>TRBV28|TRBJ1-1|-|-
TGTGCCAGCAGTTCAGGGGTCTTGAACACTGAAGCTTTCTTT
CASSSGVLNTEAFF
>TRBV2|TRBJ2-7|-|TRBD2
TGTGCCAGCATGGTAGCGGGAGCATCCTACGAGCAGTACTTC
CASMVAGASYEQYF
>TRBV6-5|TRBJ2-7|-|-
TGTGCCAGCAAGGGCGGAGGGGGGGCCTACGAGCAGTACTTC
CASKGGGGAYEQYF
>TRBV19|TRBJ1-1|few|TRBD1
TGTGCCAGTAGTAGGGACAGGGGGCGCGCAGAAGCTTTCTTT
CASSRDRGRAEAFF
>TRBV7-9|TRBJ2-2|-|TRBD1
TGTGCCAGCAGCTTGCCTGGACAGGGAAACACCGGGGAGCTGTTTTTT
CASSLPGQGNTGELFF
>TRBV2|TRBJ2-7|once|TRBD2
TGTGCCAGCAGTGAGCTAGCGGGAGAACACGAGCAGTACTTC
CASSELAGEHEQYF
>TRBV7-8|TRBJ2-1|-|TRBD2
TGTGCCAGCAGCCCCTATGGTAGCGGGAGGGACTCCTACAATGAGCAGTTCTTC
CASSPYGSGRDSYNEQFF
>TRBV7-9|TRBJ1-2|-|TRBD1
TGTGCCAGCAGCTCGTCGGGACAGGTGAAGTGGAGCTATGGCTACACCTTC
CASSSSGQVKWSYGYTF
>TRBV6-4|TRBJ1-2|-|TRBD1
TGTGCCAGACCGTCCAGGGGGCGTAGGGGGCCAGCAAGGTACACCTTC
CARPSRGRRGPARYTF
>TRBV2|TRBJ2-3|-|TRBD1
TGTGCCAGCAGTGAAGACAGGGGATTTGCAGATACGCAGTATTTT
CASSEDRGFADTQYF
>TRBV27|TRBJ1-1|-|TRBD1
TGTGCCAGCAGTAGAGGGGGCACCACTGAAGCTTTCTTT
CASSRGGTTEAFF
>TRBV5-1|TRBJ1-5|-|-
TGCGCCAGCAGCTTGGGAGCCGTTGAGGATCAGCCCCAGCATTTT
CASSLGAVEDQPQHF
>TRBV21-1|TRBJ2-2|-|-
TGTGCCAGCAGCCAGGCGGGAGATACCGGGGAGCTGTTTTTT
CASSQAGDTGELFF
>TRBV6-2/TRBV6-3|TRBJ1-1|-|TRBD1
TGTGCCAGCAGTCAAGGGACAGGTAACATGAACACTGAAGCTTTCTTT
CASSQGTGNMNTEAFF
>TRBV2|TRBJ2-1|-|-
TGTGCCAGCAGTGAAAGGCCCAGGTCCTACAATGAGCAGTTCTTC
CASSERPRSYNEQFF
>TRBV28|TRBJ1-1|-|-
TGTGCCAGCAGCTCTGGGGCCTTGAACACTGAAGCTTTCTTT
CASSSGALNTEAFF
>TRBV3-1/TRBV3-2|TRBJ1-5|-|-
TGTGCCAGCAGCCAAGATCGGGAGCAGCCCCAGCATTTT
CASSQDREQPQHF
>TRBV28|TRBJ1-2|-|-
TGTGCCAGCAGCCCCCTCCCGGGAAACTATGGCTACACCTTC
CASSPLPGNYGYTF
>TRBV7-9|TRBJ1-4|few|TRBD1
TGTGCCAGCAGCACCCGGGACAGCGGTGCAACTAATGAAAAACTGTTTTTT
CASSTRDSGATNEKLFF
>TRBV29-1|TRBJ2-7|-|TRBD2
TGCAGCGTTGTCGTTCGGTCAGGGACTAGCGTTTCCTACGAGCAGTACTTC
CSVVVRSGTSVSYEQYF
>TRBV3-1/TRBV3-2|TRBJ2-6|-|TRBD2
TGTGCCAGCAGCCAAGGGGGAGCGGGAACAGCTGGGGCCAACGTCCTGACTTTC
CASSQGGAGTAGANVLTF
>TRBV27|TRBJ1-1|-|-
TGTGCCAGCAGGGTCTCCAGGGGAACTGAAGCTTTCTTT
CASRVSRGTEAFF
>TRBV9|TRBJ2-7|-|TRBD1
TGTGCCAGCAGCCCCCGGACAGGGTACTACGAGCAGTACTTC
CASSPRTGYYEQYF
>TRBV6-5|TRBJ2-1|-|TRBD2
TGTGCCAGCATAACAGCGGGAATAAATGAGCAGTTCTTC
CASITAGINEQFF
>TRBV2|TRBJ2-1|-|-
TGTGCCAGCAGTGAAGAAGGACACCCCTACAATGAGCAGTTCTTC
CASSEEGHPYNEQFF
>TRBV30|TRBJ2-7|-|-
TGTGCCTGGGATAAGGGGGCCTACGAGCAGTACTTC
CAWDKGAYEQYF
>TRBV29-1|TRBJ2-1|-|-
TGCAGCGCCCCCGGCGGGGTTCTTAACAATGAGCAGTTCTTC
CSAPGGVLNNEQFF
>TRBV5-4|TRBJ2-1|-|TRBD2
TGTGCCAGCAGCTCGGGACTAGGGAGCAATGAGCAGTTCTTC
CASSSGLGSNEQFF
>TRBV21-1|TRBJ2-3|-|-
TGTGCCAGGGTTAGCGGGAAGTCTCAGGGGTCGCAGTATTTT
CARVSGKSQGSQYF
>TRBV5-1|TRBJ2-1|-|-
TGCGCCAGCAGTTCAGGGGATGATTACAATGAGCAGTTCTTC
CASSSGDDYNEQFF
>TRBV28|TRBJ2-3|-|TRBD2
TGTGCCAGCATCGAGAAGACTAGCCACCCAGATACGCAGTATTTT
CASIEKTSHPDTQYF
>TRBV7-8|TRBJ1-2|-|TRBD1
TGTGCCAGCAGCCCTCGGGACAGGGGGGACTATGGCTACACCTTC
CASSPRDRGDYGYTF
>TRBV11-2|TRBJ2-3|-|TRBD2
TGTGCCAGCAGCCCCAGACTAGCGGGAGATAAGGATACGCAGTATTTT
CASSPRLAGDKDTQYF
>TRBV29-1|TRBJ2-7|-|TRBD2
TGCAGCGTGGGGGTGGCTAGCGGGGCCTACGAGCAGTACTTC
CSVGVASGAYEQYF
>TRBV5-1|TRBJ2-7|-|TRBD2
TGCGCCAGCAGCTTGGATGTAGCGGGCGAGCAGTACTTC
CASSLDVAGEQYF
>TRBV6-5|TRBJ1-2|-|-
TGTGCCAGCAGTTCGGTTAAGCAGGGCTACAATGGCTACACCTTC
CASSSVKQGYNGYTF
>TRBV6-5|TRBJ2-1|-|-
TGTGCCAGCACGCGGGACAGCTCCTACAATGAGCAGTTCTTC
CASTRDSSYNEQFF
>TRBV5-1|TRBJ1-4|-|-
TGCGCCAGCAGCTTGAGAAGAGGTGAAAAACTGTTTTTT
CASSLRRGEKLFF
>TRBV7-9|TRBJ1-1|-|-
TGTGCCAGCAGCGCTGGGAGGGCGACTAAAGCTTTCTTT
CASSAGRATKAFF
>TRBV10-3|TRBJ2-2|-|TRBD2
TGTGCCATCAGTGGGGGCGGGAGTGGCACCGGGGAGCTGTTTTTT
CAISGGGSGTGELFF
>TRBV29-1|TRBJ1-4|-|-
TGCAGCGTTGATGGCGGGGGGGATGAAAAACTGTTTTTT
CSVDGGGDEKLFF
>TRBV5-4|TRBJ2-7|-|TRBD2
TGTGCCAGCAGCTTGGCCAGCGGGAGCAATTTAAACGAGCAGTACTTC
CASSLASGSNLNEQYF
>TRBV30|TRBJ1-2|-|TRBD1
TGTGCCTGGGACGACAGGGCCTATGGCTACACCTTC
CAWDDRAYGYTF
>TRBV18|TRBJ1-5|-|TRBD1
TGTGCCAGCTCGCTCACAGGGGGCTCTGGTCAGCCCCAGCATTTT
CASSLTGGSGQPQHF
>TRBV6-5|TRBJ2-7|-|TRBD1
TGTGCCAGCAGTCTAAGCCTTGGGGGACAGGAGGAGCAGTACTTC
CASSLSLGGQEEQYF
>TRBV4-2|TRBJ1-6|-|TRBD1
TGTGCCAGCAGCCAAGTTGTCCAGGGGGTGCCGGATTCACCCCTCCACTTT
CASSQVVQGVPDSPLHF
>TRBV19|TRBJ1-5|few|TRBD1
TGTGCCAGTACCCAATGGACAGGGGGGTATAGCAATCAGCCCCAGCATTTT
CASTQWTGGYSNQPQHF
>TRBV2|TRBJ2-7|-|TRBD2
TGTGCCAGCAGTGGGACTAGCGGGAGGGGTTACGAGCAGTACTTC
CASSGTSGRGYEQYF
>TRBV6-6|TRBJ2-3|once|TRBD2
TGTGCCAGCAGTCTCACCCCTATGACTAGCGGGGAGGGTGATACGCAGTATTTT
CASSLTPMTSGEGDTQYF
>TRBV5-6|TRBJ1-2|-|TRBD1
TGTGCCAGCAGCTCGGACAGGGGGCTCCTTCTGCCGAACTATGGCTACACCTTC
CASSSDRGLLLPNYGYTF
>TRBV6-4|TRBJ2-1|-|-
TGTGCCAGCGGAGAAGAAGGTTCCTCCTACAATGAGCAGTTCTTC
CASGEEGSSYNEQFF
>TRBV28|TRBJ2-5|-|TRBD1
TGTGCCAGCAGTTTTGGCAGAAGGGACAGGGTTACAGAGACCCAGTACTTC
CASSFGRRDRVTETQYF
>TRBV27|TRBJ1-4|-|-
TGTGCCAGCAGTACATTTGCTGCGACCGGGGTCGGGAAACTGTTTTTT
CASSTFAATGVGKLFF
>TRBV5-1|TRBJ1-2|-|-
TGCGCCAGCAGCTTGCCAGAACCTAACTATGGCTACACCTTC
CASSLPEPNYGYTF